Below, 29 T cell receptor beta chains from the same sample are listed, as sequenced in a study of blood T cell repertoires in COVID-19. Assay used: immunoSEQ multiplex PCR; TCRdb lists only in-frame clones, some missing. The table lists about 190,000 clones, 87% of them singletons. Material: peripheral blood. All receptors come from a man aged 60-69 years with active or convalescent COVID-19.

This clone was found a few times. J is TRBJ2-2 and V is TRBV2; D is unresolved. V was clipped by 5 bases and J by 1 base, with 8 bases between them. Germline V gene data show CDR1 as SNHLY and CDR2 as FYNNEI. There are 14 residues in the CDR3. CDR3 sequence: CASSMTWNTGELFF. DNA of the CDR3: TGTGCCAGCAGTATGACTTGGAACACCGGGGAGCTGTTTTTT. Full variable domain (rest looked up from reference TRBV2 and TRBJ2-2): EPEVTQTPSHQVTQMGQEVILRCVPISNHLYFYWYRQILGQKVEFLVSFYNNEISEKSEIFDDQFSVERPDGSNFTLKIRSTKLEDSAMYFCASSMTWNTGELFFGEGSRLTVL.

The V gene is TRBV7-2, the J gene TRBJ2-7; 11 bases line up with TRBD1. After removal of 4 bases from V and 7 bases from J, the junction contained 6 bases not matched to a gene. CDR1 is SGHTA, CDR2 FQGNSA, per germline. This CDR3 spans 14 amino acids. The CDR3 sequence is CASSSFGTGGEQYF. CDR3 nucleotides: TGTGCCAGCAGCTCCTTTGGGACAGGGGGTGAGCAGTACTTC. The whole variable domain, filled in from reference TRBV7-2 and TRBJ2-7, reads GAGVSQSPSNKVTEKGKDVELRCDPISGHTALYWYRQSLGQGLEFLIYFQGNSAPDKSGLPSDRFSAERTGGSVSTLTIQRTQQEDSAVYLCASSSFGTGGEQYFGPGTRLTVT.

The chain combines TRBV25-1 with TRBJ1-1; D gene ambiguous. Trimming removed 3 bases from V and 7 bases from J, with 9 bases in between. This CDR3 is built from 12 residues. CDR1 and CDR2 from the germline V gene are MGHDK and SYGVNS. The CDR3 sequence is CASSDYSGEAFF. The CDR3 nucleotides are TGTGCCAGCAGTGATTATTCAGGTGAAGCTTTCTTT. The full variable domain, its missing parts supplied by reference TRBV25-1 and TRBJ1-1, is EADIYQTPRYLVIGTGKKITLECSQTMGHDKMYWYQQDPGMELHLIHYSYGVNSTEKGDLSSESTVSRIRTEHFPLTLESARPSHTSQYLCASSDYSGEAFFGQGTRLTVV.

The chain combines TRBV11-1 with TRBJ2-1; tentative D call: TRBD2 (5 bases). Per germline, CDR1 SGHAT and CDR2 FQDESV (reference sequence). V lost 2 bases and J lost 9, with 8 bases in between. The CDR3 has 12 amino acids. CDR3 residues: CASSLHRGEQFF. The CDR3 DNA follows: TGTGCCAGCAGCTTACACCGGGGTGAGCAGTTCTTC. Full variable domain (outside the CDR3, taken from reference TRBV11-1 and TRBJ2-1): EAEVAQSPRYKITEKSQAVAFWCDPISGHATLYWYRQILGQGPELLVQFQDESVVDDSQLPKDRFSAERLKGVDSTLKIQPAELGDSAMYLCASSLHRGEQFFGPGTRLTVL.

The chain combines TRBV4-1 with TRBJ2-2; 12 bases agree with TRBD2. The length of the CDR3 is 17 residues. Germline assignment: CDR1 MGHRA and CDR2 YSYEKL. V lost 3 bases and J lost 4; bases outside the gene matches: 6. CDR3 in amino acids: CASSHPSGGAITGELFF. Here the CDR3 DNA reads TGCGCCAGCAGCCACCCTAGCGGGGGGGCCATCACCGGGGAGCTGTTTTTT.

CDR3 DNA: TGTGCCAGCTCACCGAATACCGGGACAGGCGGTGCAACTAATGAAAAACTGTTTTTT. This gives the protein CASSPNTGTGGATNEKLFF. The chain is built from TRBV18 and TRBJ1-4, with 8 nucleotides matching TRBD1. Per the germline V gene, CDR1 is KGHSH and CDR2 is LQKENI. J gave up 0 bases and V 3 bases, and 12 bases lay outside the gene matches. This CDR3 is 19 amino acids long.

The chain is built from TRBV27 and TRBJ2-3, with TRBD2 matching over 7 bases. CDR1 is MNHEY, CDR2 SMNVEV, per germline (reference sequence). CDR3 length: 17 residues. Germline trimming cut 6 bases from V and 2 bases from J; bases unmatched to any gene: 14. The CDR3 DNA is TGTGCCAGCAGCTCGAAACCGGGACTATTTTCCACAGATACGCAGTATTTT. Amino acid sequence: CASSSKPGLFSTDTQYF.

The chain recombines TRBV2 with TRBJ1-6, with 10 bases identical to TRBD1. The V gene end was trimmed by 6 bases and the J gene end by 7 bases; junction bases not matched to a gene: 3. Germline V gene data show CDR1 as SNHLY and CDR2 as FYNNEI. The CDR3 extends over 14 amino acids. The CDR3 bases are TGTGCCAGCAGCGGACAGGGGGTAAATTCACCCCTCCACTTT. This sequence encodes CASSGQGVNSPLHF.

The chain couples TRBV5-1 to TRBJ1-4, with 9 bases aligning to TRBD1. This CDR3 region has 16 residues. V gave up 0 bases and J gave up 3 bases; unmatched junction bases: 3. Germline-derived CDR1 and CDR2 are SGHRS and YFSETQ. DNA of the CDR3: TGCGCCAGCAGCTTGGAGGGACAGGGCCCTAATGAAAAACTGTTTTTT. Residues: CASSLEGQGPNEKLFF.

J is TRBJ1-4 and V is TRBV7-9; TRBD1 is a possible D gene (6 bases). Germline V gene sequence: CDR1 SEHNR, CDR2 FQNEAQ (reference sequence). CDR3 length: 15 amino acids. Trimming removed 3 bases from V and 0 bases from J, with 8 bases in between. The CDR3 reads CASSFRQATNEKLFF. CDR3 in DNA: TGTGCCAGCAGCTTTAGACAGGCAACTAATGAAAAACTGTTTTTT.

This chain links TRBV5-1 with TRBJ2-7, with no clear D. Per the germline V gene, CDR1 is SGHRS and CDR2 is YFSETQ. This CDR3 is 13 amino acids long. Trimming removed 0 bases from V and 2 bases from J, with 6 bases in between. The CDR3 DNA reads TGCGCCAGCAGCTTGGTCCCTGCCTACGAGCAGTACTTC. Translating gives CASSLVPAYEQYF.

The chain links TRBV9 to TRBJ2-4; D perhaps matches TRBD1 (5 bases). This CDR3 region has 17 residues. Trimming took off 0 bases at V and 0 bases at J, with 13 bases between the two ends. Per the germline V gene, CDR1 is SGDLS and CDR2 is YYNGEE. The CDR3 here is CASSVVQGIIAKNIQYF. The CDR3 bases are TGTGCCAGCAGCGTAGTTCAGGGAATAATAGCCAAAAACATTCAGTACTTC.

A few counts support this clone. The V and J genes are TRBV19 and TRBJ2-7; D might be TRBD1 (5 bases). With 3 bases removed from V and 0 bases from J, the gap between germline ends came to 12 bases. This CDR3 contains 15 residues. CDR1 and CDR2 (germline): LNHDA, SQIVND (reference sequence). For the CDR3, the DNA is TGTGCCAGTAGTATCTCAGACAGTCTCTCCTACGAGCAGTACTTC. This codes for CASSISDSLSYEQYF.

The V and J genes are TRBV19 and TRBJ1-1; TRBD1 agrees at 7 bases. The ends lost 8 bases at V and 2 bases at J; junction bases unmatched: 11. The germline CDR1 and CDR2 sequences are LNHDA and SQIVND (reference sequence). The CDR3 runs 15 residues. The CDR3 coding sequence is TGTGCCAGTGCAAACAGGGGCCATACTAACACTGAAGCTTTCTTT. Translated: CASANRGHTNTEAFF.

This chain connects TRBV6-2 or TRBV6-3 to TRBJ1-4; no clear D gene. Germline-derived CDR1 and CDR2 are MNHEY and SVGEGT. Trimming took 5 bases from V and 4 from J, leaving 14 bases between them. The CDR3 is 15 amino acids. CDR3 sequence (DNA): TGTGCCAGCAGTCAATCGAGGATGGATAATGAAAAACTGTTTTTT. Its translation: CASSQSRMDNEKLFF.

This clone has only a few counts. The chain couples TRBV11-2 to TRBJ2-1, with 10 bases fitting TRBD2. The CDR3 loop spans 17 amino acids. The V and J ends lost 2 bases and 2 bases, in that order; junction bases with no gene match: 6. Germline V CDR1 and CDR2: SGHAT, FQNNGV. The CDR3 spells CASSLMASGGTYNEQFF. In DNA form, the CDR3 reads TGTGCCAGCAGCTTAATGGCTAGCGGGGGTACCTACAATGAGCAGTTCTTC. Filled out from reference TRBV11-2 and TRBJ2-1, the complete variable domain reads EAGVAQSPRYKIIEKRQSVAFWCNPISGHATLYWYQQILGQGPKLLIQFQNNGVVDDSQLPKDRFSAERLKGVDSTLKIQPAKLEDSAVYLCASSLMASGGTYNEQFFGPGTRLTVL.

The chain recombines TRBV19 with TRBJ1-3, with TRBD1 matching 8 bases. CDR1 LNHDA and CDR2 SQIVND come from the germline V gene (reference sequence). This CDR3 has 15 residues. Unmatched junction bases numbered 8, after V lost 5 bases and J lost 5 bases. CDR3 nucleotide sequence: TGTGCCAGTAGTCTCATCCGGACAGGGAGAAACACCATATATTTT. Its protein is CASSLIRTGRNTIYF.

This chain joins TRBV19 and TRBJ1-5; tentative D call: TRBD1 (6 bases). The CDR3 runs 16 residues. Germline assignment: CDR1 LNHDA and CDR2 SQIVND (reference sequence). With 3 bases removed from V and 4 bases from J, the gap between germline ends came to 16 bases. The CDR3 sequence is CASSIHRDLVNQPQHF. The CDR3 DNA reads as TGTGCCAGTAGTATCCACAGGGACCTGGTGAATCAGCCCCAGCATTTT.

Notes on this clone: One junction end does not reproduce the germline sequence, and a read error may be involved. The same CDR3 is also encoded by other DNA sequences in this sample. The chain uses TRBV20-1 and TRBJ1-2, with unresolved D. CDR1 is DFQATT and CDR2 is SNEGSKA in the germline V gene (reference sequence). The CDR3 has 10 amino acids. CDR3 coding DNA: TGCAGTGCCAGAGATGTCGGTGACACCTTC. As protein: CSARDVGDTF.

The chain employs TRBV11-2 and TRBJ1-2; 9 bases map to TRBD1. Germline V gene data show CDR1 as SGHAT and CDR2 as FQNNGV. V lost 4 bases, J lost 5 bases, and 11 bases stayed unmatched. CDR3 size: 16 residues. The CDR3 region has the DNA TGTGCCAGCAGCTCCATAAAAACAGGGACAGGGTATGGCTACACCTTC. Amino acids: CASSSIKTGTGYGYTF.

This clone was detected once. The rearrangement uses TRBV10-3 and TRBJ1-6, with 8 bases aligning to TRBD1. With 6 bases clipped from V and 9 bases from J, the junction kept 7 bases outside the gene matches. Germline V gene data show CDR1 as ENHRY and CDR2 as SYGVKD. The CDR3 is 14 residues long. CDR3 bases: TGTGCCATCAGGCCCGGACAGGGTCGTTCACCCCTCCACTTT. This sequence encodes CAIRPGQGRSPLHF.

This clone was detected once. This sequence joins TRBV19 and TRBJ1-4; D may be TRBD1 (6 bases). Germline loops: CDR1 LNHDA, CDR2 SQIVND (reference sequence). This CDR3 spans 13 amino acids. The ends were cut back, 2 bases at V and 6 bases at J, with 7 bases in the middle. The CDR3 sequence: CASSIPGDEKLFF. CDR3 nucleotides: TGTGCCAGTAGTATACCAGGGGATGAAAAACTGTTTTTT.

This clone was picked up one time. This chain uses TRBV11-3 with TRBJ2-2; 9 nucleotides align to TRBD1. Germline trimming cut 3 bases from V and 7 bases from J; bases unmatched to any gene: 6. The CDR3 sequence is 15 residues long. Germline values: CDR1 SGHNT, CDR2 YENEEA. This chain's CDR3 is CASSFTGGAGGELFF. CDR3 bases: TGTGCCAGCAGCTTCACAGGGGGCGCGGGCGGGGAGCTGTTTTTT.

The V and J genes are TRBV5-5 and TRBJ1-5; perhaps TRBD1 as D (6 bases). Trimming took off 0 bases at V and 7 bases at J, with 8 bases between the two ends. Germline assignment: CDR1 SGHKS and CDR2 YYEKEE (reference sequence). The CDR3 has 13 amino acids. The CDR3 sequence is CASSLDRDQPQHF. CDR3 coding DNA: TGTGCCAGCAGCTTGGACAGGGACCAGCCCCAGCATTTT.

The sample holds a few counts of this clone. DNA for the CDR3: TGTGCCAGCAGTGAGGGAGGGAACACCATATATTTT. Its protein is CASSEGGNTIYF. The chain carries TRBV6-1 and TRBJ1-3; no firm D call. Germline V gene data show CDR1 as MNHNS and CDR2 as SASEGT. V lost 3 bases to trimming and J lost 7 bases, with 7 bases between them. The CDR3 contains 12 residues.

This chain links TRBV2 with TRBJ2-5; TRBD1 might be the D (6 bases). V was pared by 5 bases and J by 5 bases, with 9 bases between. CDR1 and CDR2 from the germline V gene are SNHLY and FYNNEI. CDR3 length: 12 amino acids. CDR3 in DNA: TGTGCCAGCAGTAACAGGGTGGAGACCCAGTACTTC. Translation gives CASSNRVETQYF. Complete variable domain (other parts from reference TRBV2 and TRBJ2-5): EPEVTQTPSHQVTQMGQEVILRCVPISNHLYFYWYRQILGQKVEFLVSFYNNEISEKSEIFDDQFSVERPDGSNFTLKIRSTKLEDSAMYFCASSNRVETQYFGPGTRLLVL.

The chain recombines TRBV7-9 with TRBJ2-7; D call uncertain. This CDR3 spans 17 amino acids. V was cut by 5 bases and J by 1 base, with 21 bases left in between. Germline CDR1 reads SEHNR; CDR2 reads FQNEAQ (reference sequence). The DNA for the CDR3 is TGTGCCAGCAGCACGAACCCGAAAAAGATCACTTCCTACGAGCAGTACTTC. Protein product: CASSTNPKKITSYEQYF.

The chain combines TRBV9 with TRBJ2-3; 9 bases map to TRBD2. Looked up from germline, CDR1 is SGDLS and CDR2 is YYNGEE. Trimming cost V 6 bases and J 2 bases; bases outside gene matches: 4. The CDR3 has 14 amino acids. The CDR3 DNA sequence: TGTGCCAGCATGGCGGGGGGGGTCACAGATACGCAGTATTTT. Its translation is CASMAGGVTDTQYF.

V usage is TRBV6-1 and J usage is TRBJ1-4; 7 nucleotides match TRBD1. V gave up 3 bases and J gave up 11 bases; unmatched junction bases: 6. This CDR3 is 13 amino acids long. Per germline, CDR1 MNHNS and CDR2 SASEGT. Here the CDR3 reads CASSDRQGGKLFF. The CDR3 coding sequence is TGTGCCAGCAGTGATAGACAGGGCGGGAAACTGTTTTTT.